This T cell receptor (beta chain) was sequenced for a study of CD8 T cells in Susac syndrome. The study, taken as a whole, reports: TCR sequencing and HLA analysis covered a relatively small number of individuals.

With respect to this clonotype: Its matching antigen is unknown.

V was cut by 5 bases and J by 5 bases, with 12 bases left in between. The germline CDR1 and CDR2 sequences are MNHEY and SMNVEV (reference sequence). The CDR3 sequence is 13 residues long. An amount of RNA that ranged from roughly 0.45 to 1 ug was reverse transcribed with random hexamers. TCRdb reanalysed the immunoSEQ multiplex PCR reads using MiXCR and keeps one entry per CDR3 protein. The sample yields some 180,000 distinct CDR3 sequences, around 96% seen once. The specimen sequenced was CD4+ T cells from PBMCs. The sequence was obtained from a human donor in good health. V gene TRBV27 combines with J gene TRBJ1-1; the D gene is possibly TRBD1 (5 bases). CDR3 DNA sequence: TGTGCCAGCAGTCAGGGTGAATGGACTGAAGCTTTCTTT. Translation gives CASSQGEWTEAFF.